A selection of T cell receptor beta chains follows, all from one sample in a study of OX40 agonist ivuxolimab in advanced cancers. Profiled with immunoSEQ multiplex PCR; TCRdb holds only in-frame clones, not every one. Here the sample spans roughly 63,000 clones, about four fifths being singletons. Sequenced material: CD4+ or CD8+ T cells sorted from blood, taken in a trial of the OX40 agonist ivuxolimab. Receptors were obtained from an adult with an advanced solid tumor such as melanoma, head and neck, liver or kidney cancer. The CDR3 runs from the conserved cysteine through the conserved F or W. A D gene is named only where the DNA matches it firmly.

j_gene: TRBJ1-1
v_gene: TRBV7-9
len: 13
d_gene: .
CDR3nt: TGTGCCAGCAGCTTAGTAACAGGGTTTGAAGCTTTCTTT
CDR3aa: CASSLVTGFEAFF

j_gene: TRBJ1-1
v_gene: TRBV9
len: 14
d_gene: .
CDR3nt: TGTGCCAGCAGCGTAGTAGGAGGAAATGTTGAAGCTTTCTTT
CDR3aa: CASSVVGGNVEAFF

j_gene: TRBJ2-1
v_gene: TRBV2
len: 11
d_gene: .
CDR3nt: TGTGCCAGCAGTGGACTAGGCGAGCAGTTCTTC
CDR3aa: CASSGLGEQFF

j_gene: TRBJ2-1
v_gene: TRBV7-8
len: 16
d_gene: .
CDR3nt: TGTGCCAGCAGCCCGGGACTCCTGAGCTCCTACAATGAGCAGTTCTTC
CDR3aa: CASSPGLLSSYNEQFF

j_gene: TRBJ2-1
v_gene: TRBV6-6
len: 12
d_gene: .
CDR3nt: TGTGCCAGCAGTCTTTTGGACAATGAGCAGTTCTTC
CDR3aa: CASSLLDNEQFF

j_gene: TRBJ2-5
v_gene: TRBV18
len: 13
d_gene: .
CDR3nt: TGTGCCAGCTCACCACAGCTCCAAGAGACCCAGTACTTC
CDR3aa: CASSPQLQETQYF

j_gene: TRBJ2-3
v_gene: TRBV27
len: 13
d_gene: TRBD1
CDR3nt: TGTGCCAGCAGTTTCAGGGGGCCAGATACGCAGTATTTT
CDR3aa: CASSFRGPDTQYF

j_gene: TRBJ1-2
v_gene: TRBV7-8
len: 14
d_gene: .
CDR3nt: TGTGCCACCAGGCCCGCAAGGGATTCCCATGGCTACACCTTC
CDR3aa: CATRPARDSHGYTF

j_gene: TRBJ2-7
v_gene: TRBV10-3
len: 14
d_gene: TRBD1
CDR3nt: TGTGCCATCTTGGCCGGACAGGGGGCGGACGAGCAGTACTTC
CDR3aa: CAILAGQGADEQYF

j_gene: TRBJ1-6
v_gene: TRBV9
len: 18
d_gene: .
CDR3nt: TGTGCCAGCAGCGCCAGACTCAGGGCCAGCTCCTATAATTCACCCCTCCACTTT
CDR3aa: CASSARLRASSYNSPLHF